The 21 T cell receptor delta chains below come from one sample, sequenced in a study of delta chains in infants with herpesvirus infections. Reverse transcription of PBMC RNA used primers specific for the gamma and delta chains. TCRdb reapplied CATT to the RT-PCR reads. Among around 1,500 delta-chain clones, 28% were seen once, and the ten largest hold approximately 10%. The sample here was peripheral blood, taken at time point 3 of longitudinal follow-up. These receptors originate from a human donor who was a Ugandan infant, either HIV-exposed or HIV-unexposed (not recorded which).

About this clone: The sample holds other DNA sequences that translate to the same CDR3. V and J are TRDV2 and TRDJ3; 7 bases are a match to TRDD3. The junction had 5 bases not matched to a gene; V was cut back by 0 bases and J by 4 bases. Germline V CDR1 and CDR2: GEAIGNYY, EKD. CDR3 length: 17 amino acids. The CDR3 DNA reads TGTGCCTGTGACACCGTACTGGGGTCTTGGGACACCCGACAGATGTTTTTC. Translating gives CACDTVLGSWDTRQMFF.

This clone ranks as large (0.1 to 1%). The J gene is TRDJ1, the V gene TRDV1; tentatively, D is TRDD2 (5 bases). Germline V lookup: CDR1 TSWWSYY, CDR2 QGS. The length of the CDR3 is 15 residues. V was cut by 1 base and J by 8 bases, with 17 bases left in between. The CDR3 is CALGERSGLRRKLIF. Written as DNA, the CDR3 is TGTGCTCTTGGGGAACGTTCGGGCCTTCGACGAAAACTCATCTTT.

The chain has TRDV2 and TRDJ3, with 7 positions matching TRDD3. Germline assignment: CDR1 GEAIGNYY and CDR2 EKD. V gave up 0 bases and J gave up 0 bases; unmatched junction bases: 4. CDR3 length: 18 residues. Here the CDR3 reads CACDTWGTGSWDTRQMFF. The CDR3, as DNA: TGTGCCTGTGACACCTGGGGGACGGGCTCCTGGGACACCCGACAGATGTTTTTC.

This clone is labeled as medium-sized (0.01 to 0.1%). V is TRAV23/DV6 and J is TRDJ1; 10 bases map to TRDD3. CDR1 is NTAFDY, CDR2 IRPDVSE, per germline (reference sequence). The CDR3 is 17 amino acids. The DNA for the CDR3 is TGTGCCTTTAAGGCGACGGGGGATACGGGCGACACCGATAAACTCATCTTT. Amino acids: CAFKATGDTGDTDKLIF. The full variable domain, its missing parts supplied by reference TRAV23/DV6 and TRDJ1, is QQQVKQSPQSLIVQKGGISIINCAYENTAFDYFPWYQQFPGKGPALLIAIRPDVSEKKEGRFTISFNKSAKQFSLHIMDSQPGDSATYFCAFKATGDTGDTDKLIFGKGTRVTVEP.

This clone is large (0.1 to 1%). The chain carries TRDV1 and TRDJ2; 11 bases line up with TRDD3. CDR1 TSWWSYY and CDR2 QGS come from the germline V gene. The V and J ends lost 3 bases and 2 bases, in that order; junction bases with no gene match: 26. CDR3 length: 24 amino acids. The CDR3 protein is CALGDTFLLSGGGYAYSLTAQLFF. In nucleotides, the CDR3 is TGTGCTCTTGGGGACACCTTCCTCCTCTCGGGTGGGGGATACGCGTATTCATTGACAGCACAACTCTTCTTT.

V is TRDV2 and J is TRDJ2; weak D call: TRDD3 (6 bases). The germline V gene encodes CDR1 GEAIGNYY and CDR2 EKD. V shed 0 bases and J shed 0 bases, with 16 bases lying between them. The CDR3 length is 18 residues. The CDR3 DNA follows: TGTGCCTGTGACACCGTAAGTACTGGGCCCTCTTTGACAGCACAACTCTTCTTT. Translated, it gives CACDTVSTGPSLTAQLFF.

This clone was seen a few times. The V call is TRDV1, the J call TRDJ2; 11 positions match TRDD3. V lost 3 bases to trimming and J lost 4 bases; unmatched junction nucleotides: 22. The CDR3 contains 22 residues. CDR1 and CDR2 from the germline V gene are TSWWSYY and QGS. The CDR3 region has the DNA TGTGCTCTTGGGGATCTCCTTATACCTAGGGAGCTGGGGGATACTGGGACAGCACAACTCTTCTTT. This codes for CALGDLLIPRELGDTGTAQLFF.

Judged by abundance, this clone is large. The J gene is TRDJ1, the V gene TRDV1; 11 nucleotides line up with TRDD3. CDR1 is TSWWSYY and CDR2 is QGS in the germline V gene. Trimming cost V 2 bases and J 2 bases; bases outside gene matches: 16. This CDR3 spans 20 amino acids. CDR3 nucleotides: TGTGCTCTTGGGGAAACGCTGTTCCCATGGGGGATACGCGTAACCGATAAACTCATCTTT. Translated, it gives CALGETLFPWGIRVTDKLIF.

This clone came up a few times. The J gene is TRDJ1, the V gene TRDV1, with TRDD3 identical over 13 bases. The V gene's germline CDR1 is TSWWSYY and CDR2 QGS. The CDR3 contains 21 residues. J lost 0 bases, V lost 2 bases, and 15 bases had no gene match. CDR3 bases: TGTGCTCTTGGGGAATTACTGGGGGATACGCTATGGGGGGGATACACCGATAAACTCATCTTT. Amino acid sequence: CALGELLGDTLWGGYTDKLIF.

This clone was seen a handful of times. The V gene is TRDV2, the J gene TRDJ2; TRDD3 matches 13 bases. Germline CDR1 and CDR2: GEAIGNYY and EKD. V shed 3 bases and J 5 bases; nucleotides not matched to a gene: 14. CDR3 length equals 19 residues. The CDR3, as DNA: TGTGCCTGTGACGGATTACTGGGGGATACGGCCCCCCACACAGCACAACTCTTCTTT. Translated: CACDGLLGDTAPHTAQLFF.

This clone has more than one count but fewer than ten. The chain links TRDV1 to TRDJ2, with 8 bases fitting TRDD3. CDR3 length: 19 residues. V gave up 4 bases and J gave up 0 bases; unmatched junction bases: 13. The V gene's germline CDR1 is TSWWSYY and CDR2 QGS. CDR3 DNA: TGTGCTCTTGGGGGGCTGAAAAACTGGGGGGCCCCTTTGACAGCACAACTCTTCTTT. Its translation: CALGGLKNWGAPLTAQLFF.

This clone is large in the sample. The V gene is TRDV1, the J gene TRDJ1, with 7 bases aligning to TRDD3. The germline CDR1 and CDR2 sequences are TSWWSYY and QGS. The ends lost 2 bases at V and 0 bases at J; junction bases unmatched: 6. The CDR3 covers 16 residues. The CDR3 region is CALGEVGDLYTDKLIF. The CDR3 coding sequence is TGTGCTCTTGGGGAAGTGGGGGACCTGTACACCGATAAACTCATCTTT.

In this sample, this clone turned up a few times. This rearrangement joins TRDV1 to TRDJ1; 11 nucleotides align to TRDD3. CDR3 length equals 19 residues. J was trimmed by 0 bases and V by 0 bases; bases with no gene match: 9. Looked up from germline, CDR1 is TSWWSYY and CDR2 is QGS. The DNA for the CDR3 is TGTGCTCTTGGGGAACTAACCCGCTTGGGGGATACGTACACCGATAAACTCATCTTT. As protein: CALGELTRLGDTYTDKLIF.

Turning to this clone: The sample has other DNA sequences that encode this CDR3 too. This chain joins TRDV2 and TRDJ1; 8 positions agree with TRDD3. Germline lookup yields CDR1 GEAIGNYY and CDR2 EKD. The CDR3 length is 19 residues. V lost 4 bases and J lost 0; bases outside the gene matches: 18. The CDR3 DNA is TGTGCCTGTGATCCTTTATCCGGGGGATATGAGCGGTACACCGATAAACTCATCTTT. This codes for CACDPLSGGYERYTDKLIF.

In its sample, this clone is medium-sized. V and J are TRDV1 and TRDJ1, with D unresolved. This CDR3 spans 13 amino acids. V was trimmed by 5 bases and J by 3 bases, leaving 10 bases between them. Per germline, CDR1 TSWWSYY and CDR2 QGS. The CDR3 DNA is TGTGCTCTTGGGCCGCTCCGCCCCGATAAACTCATCTTT. It is translated as CALGPLRPDKLIF.

This clone is termed large (0.1 to 1%). This sequence joins TRDV1 and TRDJ1; possibly TRDD3 for D (6 bases). CDR3 size: 18 residues. V lost 4 bases, J lost 0 bases, and 21 bases lay in between. Germline V lookup: CDR1 TSWWSYY, CDR2 QGS. This CDR3 reads CALGVYIWGARYTDKLIF. The CDR3 DNA follows: TGTGCTCTTGGGGTTTACATTTGGGGGGCCAGATACACCGATAAACTCATCTTT.

This clone has just a few counts. CDR3 region: CALGENCELVKSSWDTRQMFF. In DNA form, the CDR3 reads TGTGCTCTTGGGGAAAACTGTGAACTGGTGAAAAGCTCCTGGGACACCCGACAGATGTTTTTC. This chain uses TRDV1 with TRDJ3, with D possibly being TRDD3 (5 bases). V lost 2 bases and J lost 0, with 20 bases in between. The CDR3 spans 21 residues. Germline-derived CDR1 and CDR2 are TSWWSYY and QGS.

This clone came up a few times. V is TRDV1 and J is TRDJ1, with TRDD3 identical over 8 bases. V was pared by 0 bases and J by 0 bases, with 21 bases of the junction left unmatched. The CDR3 is 22 residues long. Germline assignment: CDR1 TSWWSYY and CDR2 QGS. CDR3 in amino acids: CALGELRPTCTGGGCYTDKLIF. The CDR3 nucleotides read TGTGCTCTTGGGGAACTTCGGCCGACATGTACTGGGGGGGGATGCTACACCGATAAACTCATCTTT.

Worth noting for this clone: A much bigger clone sits one base away, suggesting this may be a read error. The CDR3 sequence is CALGELPAYGFQGGPKLIF. The CDR3 DNA sequence: TGTGCTCTTGGGGAACTGCCTGCCTACGGATTTCAAGGGGGCCCCAAACTCATCTTT. This chain joins TRDV1 and TRDJ1; the D gene could be TRDD2 or TRDD3 (5 bases each). Trimming removed 0 bases at V and 8 bases at J, with 28 bases between. Germline CDR1 is TSWWSYY and CDR2 is QGS. The CDR3 totals 19 residues.

As for this clone: A much larger clone sits a single nucleotide away, making a read error possible. This rearrangement joins TRDV1 to TRDJ2, with a weak D call TRDD3 (6 bases). Trimming pared 0 bases from V and 7 bases from J, leaving 33 bases between. Germline V gene data show CDR1 as TSWWSYY and CDR2 as QGS. The CDR3 has 22 amino acids. DNA for the CDR3: TGTGCTCTTGGGGAACTAGTAACCTCTTACTTGGGGATCACCACCTGGGGAGCACAACTCTTCTTT. This translates into CALGELVTSYLGITTWGAQLFF.

V usage is TRDV1 and J usage is TRDJ1, with no clear D. The CDR3 runs 12 residues. Germline CDR1 and CDR2: TSWWSYY and QGS. Trimming took 0 bases from V and 6 from J, leaving 5 bases between them. This CDR3 reads CALGELSNKLIF. CDR3 sequence (DNA): TGTGCTCTTGGGGAACTATCGAATAAACTCATCTTT.